This T cell receptor beta chain was identified in a study of T cell responses to AZD1222 COVID-19 vaccine. About the research overall: The analysis combined second doses at about 4 or about 12 weeks.

Method: immunoSEQ multiplex PCR; TCRdb's copy keeps in-frame clones and lacks some. This table has some 150,000 clones, under 95% appearing once. With respect to this clone: Antigen: not known.

Study-level findings and limits: Samples come after the peak T cell response, not at day 14.

From germline, CDR1 is LNHNV and CDR2 YYDKDF (reference sequence). The CDR3 contains 15 residues. The V end lost 0 bases, the J end lost 5 bases, and 13 bases lay between the germline ends. Sequencing used peripheral blood, obtained on day 0 of AZD1222 vaccination. The clonotype was recovered from an adult in good health. The chain couples TRBV15 to TRBJ1-2; D gene uncertain. CDR3 coding DNA: TGTGCCACCAGCAGAGATTTGGGTCACGATTATGGCTACACCTTC. Its translation is CATSRDLGHDYGYTF.